This entry features one T cell receptor (beta chain) sequence. Its binding antigen is unknown. No base quality values were provided; no much bigger clone lies one nucleotide off. The data derive from a study of blood T cell repertoires in COVID-19 (dated by TCRdb to 2020 to 2021). General notes on the study: The collaborator samples originated in the United States, Italy and Spain and spanned the acute and convalescent phases of COVID-19. Nearly every sample came with metadata listing a de-identified subject ID, COVID-19 status, age in years and sex. The repertoires were made available in a free public database intended to serve as a resource for research on the immune response to SARS-CoV-2. The prospective study material was composed of cDNA or gDNA derived from T cells, B-cell-depleted T cells, or PBMCs. Subjects who had been exposed to COVID-19, were actively infected with it, or had recovered from it provided the deeply sampled blood TCRbeta repertoires that made up the dataset. Samples came from the ongoing ImmuneRACE study (first 160 participants) plus 1,254 subjects from 6 global collaborators. Where available, HLA class I and class II types were obtained from metadata supplied by the sample provider rather than from assay-based typing.

Participants in the prospective study were enrolled through a virtual design, were aged about 18 to 90 years, and lived in roughly 26 United States geographic areas. Cohort assignment in the prospective study relied on participant-reported clinical history from a screening survey and a study questionnaire. For ImmuneRACE Cohort 3, a participant was defined as recovered based on two consecutive negative NP/OP PCR tests, clearance by a healthcare professional, or resolution of symptoms. In the prospective study, whole blood, serum and a nasopharyngeal or oropharyngeal swab were collected from each participant by mobile phlebotomists. Participants in the prospective study had the option to provide additional blood draws and questionnaires over a roughly 2-month period. Blood samples from the prospective study were shipped frozen or at room temperature prior to DNA extraction. The CDR3 runs 13 residues from the cysteine to the phenylalanine. The CDR3 DNA has 39 bases and is translated from base 1. The junction shows trimming of 6 bases on V and 7 bases on J, and the gene matches do not reach 8 bases of it. The germline V gene specifies KGHSH as CDR1 and LQKENI as CDR2.

General study outcomes and caveats: Clinical and demographic metadata were provided uncurated, with the amount varying by source and participant.

The immunoSEQ Assay, a bias-controlled multiplex PCR, was used to amplify TCRbeta CDR3 regions from genomic DNA. As for how the authors treated the data: Within the assay, amplification of reference gene primers was used to estimate how many nucleated cells each sample contained. Sequence reads were collapsed and filtered to measure the absolute abundance of every unique TCRbeta CDR3 rearrangement. For each sample, productive Simpson clonality was calculated by taking the square root of Simpson's diversity index across productive rearrangements. TCRdb took over this immuneACCESS table, retaining in-frame rearrangements with V and J assigned. Such tables are incomplete; in checked studies, under half of the missing clones stem from an unresolved V gene, and the remainder is unexplained. V and J calls and clone size are given by that table; D and trimming were obtained from the DNA. This sample comprises almost 400,000 clones, roughly 90% of them detected only once. In total, the top ten clones hold approximately 1.5% of the sample.

The specimen sequenced was PBMCs or T cells enriched from blood (not recorded which). The sequence is built from TRBV18 and TRBJ1-2; 7 middle bases align to TRBD1. The TCR originated in a young woman who had recovered from COVID-19. The CDR3 in this case is CASSPRGGFGYTF. The DNA is TGTGCCAGCTCCCCCAGAGGGGGCTTTGGCTACACCTTC.